This T cell receptor beta chain was observed in a study of identical twins. A word on this clonotype: The junction departs from germline at one end; a sequencing error may be responsible.

The CDR3 spans 16 residues. TCRdb re-analysed the 5' RACE reads in MiXCR, keeping a single row per CDR3 protein. The table lists about 200,000 distinct CDR3 sequences, around 6.5% of them singletons, with roughly 14% in the top ten. This sample was also put to use in a study of T cells expressing NK-cell markers.

The source of this sequence is a woman under 30 in good health. The sequenced sample was CD8+ T cells sorted from blood. The chain couples TRBV12-3 or TRBV12-4 to TRBJ2-3; 10 bases fit TRBD2. CDR3 sequence reads: CASSIAGTSGTDTQYF. The CDR3 DNA reads as TGTGCCAGCAGTATAGCCGGGACTAGCGGCACAGATACGCAGTATTTT.